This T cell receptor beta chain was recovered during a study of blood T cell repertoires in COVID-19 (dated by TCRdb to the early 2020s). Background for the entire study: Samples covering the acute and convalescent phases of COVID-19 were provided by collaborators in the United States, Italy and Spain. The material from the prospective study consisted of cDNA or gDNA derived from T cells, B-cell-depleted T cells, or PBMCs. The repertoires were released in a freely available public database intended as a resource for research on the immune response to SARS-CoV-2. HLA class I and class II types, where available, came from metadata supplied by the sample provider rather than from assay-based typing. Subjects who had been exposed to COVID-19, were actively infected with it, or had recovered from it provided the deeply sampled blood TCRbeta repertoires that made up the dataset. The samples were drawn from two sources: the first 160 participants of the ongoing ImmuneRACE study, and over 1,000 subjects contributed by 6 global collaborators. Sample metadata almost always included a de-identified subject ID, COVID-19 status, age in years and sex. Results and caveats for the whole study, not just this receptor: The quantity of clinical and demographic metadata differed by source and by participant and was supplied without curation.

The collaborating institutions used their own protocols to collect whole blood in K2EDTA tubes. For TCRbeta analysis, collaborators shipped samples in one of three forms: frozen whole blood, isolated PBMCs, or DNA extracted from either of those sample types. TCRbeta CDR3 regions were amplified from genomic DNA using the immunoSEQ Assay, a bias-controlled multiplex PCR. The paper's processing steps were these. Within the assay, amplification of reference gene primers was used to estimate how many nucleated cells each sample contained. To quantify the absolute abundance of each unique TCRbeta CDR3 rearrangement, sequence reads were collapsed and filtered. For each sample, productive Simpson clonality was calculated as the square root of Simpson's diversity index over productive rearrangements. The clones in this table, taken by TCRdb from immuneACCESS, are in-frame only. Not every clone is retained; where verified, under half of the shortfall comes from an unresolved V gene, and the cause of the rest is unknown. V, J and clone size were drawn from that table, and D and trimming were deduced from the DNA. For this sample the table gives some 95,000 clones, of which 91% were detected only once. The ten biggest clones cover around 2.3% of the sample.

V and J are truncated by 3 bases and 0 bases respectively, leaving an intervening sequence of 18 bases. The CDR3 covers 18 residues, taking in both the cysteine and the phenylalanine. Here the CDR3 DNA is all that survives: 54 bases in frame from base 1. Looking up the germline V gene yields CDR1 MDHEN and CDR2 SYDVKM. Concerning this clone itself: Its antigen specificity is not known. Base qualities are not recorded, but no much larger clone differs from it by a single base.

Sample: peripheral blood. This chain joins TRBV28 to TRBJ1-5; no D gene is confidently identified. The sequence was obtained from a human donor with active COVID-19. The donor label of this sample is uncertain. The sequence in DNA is TGTGCCAGCAGTTTTTTGGTCGTGTCTGGGCTTAGCAATCAGCCCCAGCATTTT. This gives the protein CASSFLVVSGLSNQPQHF.